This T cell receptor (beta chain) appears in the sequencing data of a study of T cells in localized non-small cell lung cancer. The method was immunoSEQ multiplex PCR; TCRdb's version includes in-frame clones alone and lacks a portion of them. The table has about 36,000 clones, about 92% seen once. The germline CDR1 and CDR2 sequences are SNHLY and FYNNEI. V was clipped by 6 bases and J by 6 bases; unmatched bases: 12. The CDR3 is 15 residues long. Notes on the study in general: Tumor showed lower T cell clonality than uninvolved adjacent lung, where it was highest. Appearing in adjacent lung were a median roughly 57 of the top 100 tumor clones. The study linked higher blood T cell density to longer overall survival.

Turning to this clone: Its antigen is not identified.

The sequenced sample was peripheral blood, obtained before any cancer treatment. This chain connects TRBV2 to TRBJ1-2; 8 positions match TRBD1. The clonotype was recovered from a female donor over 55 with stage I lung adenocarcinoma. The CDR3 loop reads CASREKTGGLDGYTF. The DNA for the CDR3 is TGTGCCAGCAGAGAAAAAACAGGGGGACTGGATGGCTACACCTTC.